Listed below are T cell receptor beta chains from one sample, sequenced in a study of shared clonotypes between healthy human individuals. Clones were sequenced by immunoSEQ multiplex PCR, and TCRdb holds only the in-frame ones, with some missing. The sample lists approximately 1.5 million clones, approximately 98.5% occurring once. The sample comprised naive CD4+ T cells sorted from blood. These receptors were taken from a man aged 30 to 39 in good health. The CDR3 runs from the conserved cysteine through the conserved F or W.

CDR3	V	J
CASSYPAGDSSGANVLTF	TRBV7-9	TRBJ2-6
CASSMGTGGGETQYF	TRBV9	TRBJ2-5
CASRTGILSEQFF	TRBV6-6	TRBJ2-1
CASSRQGHGTQYF	TRBV10-1	TRBJ2-3
CASSPLTSVTDTQYF	TRBV7-6	TRBJ2-3
CASSLATRDRGLSYGYTF	TRBV5-5	TRBJ1-2
CASSVGPSTDTQYF	TRBV9	TRBJ2-3
CAWSLWLVPSYNEQFF	TRBV30	TRBJ2-1
CASSAQRDRATDTQYF	TRBV18	TRBJ2-3
CAISERDRGLYNEQFF	TRBV10-3	TRBJ2-1
CASSEAYGRMNTEAFF	TRBV2	TRBJ1-1
CASSVGVRTYEQYF	TRBV9	TRBJ2-7
CATSRGQDALLTQYF	TRBV15	TRBJ2-3
CASSLSAPPRWADTQYF	TRBV11-2	TRBJ2-3
CAISPTTSGSYEQYF	TRBV10-3	TRBJ2-7
CASSEAGASNQPQHF	TRBV6-1	TRBJ1-5
CASSPPHEETQYF	TRBV27	TRBJ2-5
CASSPSSGDTEAFF	TRBV18	TRBJ1-1
CASSFGGVRYEQYF	TRBV6-5	TRBJ2-7
CSVIGQGNEKLFF	TRBV29-1	TRBJ1-4
CASSLWLAGGVNEQFF	TRBV27	TRBJ2-1
CASSGGLGEKLFF	TRBV2	TRBJ1-4
CASSWVWLEMPQHF	TRBV11-2	TRBJ1-5
CASSTHSGSTPEYF	TRBV5-4	TRBJ2-7
CASSVGTVRVGYTF	TRBV9	TRBJ1-2
CASRPDTDQPQHF	TRBV5-1	TRBJ1-5
CSVGSGTSGRNEQFF	TRBV29-1	TRBJ2-1
CASSRSGGPSETQYF	TRBV5-4	TRBJ2-5
CASSFGIGGANVLTF	TRBV27	TRBJ2-6
CASNPSDSVGNTIYF	TRBV19	TRBJ1-3
CSVEGGTGQETQYF	TRBV29-1	TRBJ2-5
CASSLGRYNEQFF	TRBV11-2	TRBJ2-1
CASSPSGRSYNEQFF	TRBV6-6	TRBJ2-1
CASSFLGTSGNQQFF	TRBV5-1	TRBJ2-1
CASSPPGGMDYGYTF	TRBV18	TRBJ1-2
CASSEGAGIYNEQFF	TRBV10-1	TRBJ2-1
CASSVGGGTYEQYF	TRBV9	.
CASSPPRVQETQYF	TRBV18	TRBJ2-5
CASSQGQVYNEQFF	TRBV14	TRBJ2-1
CASSSQWGAGGGNEQFF	TRBV5-4	TRBJ2-1
CAISATSQPQHF	TRBV10-3	TRBJ1-5
CSVSILPRGSSYNEQFF	TRBV29-1	TRBJ2-1
CASSPDREETQYF	TRBV11-3	TRBJ2-5
CATSRVGDTQYF	TRBV15	TRBJ2-3
CASSPRLTGLLSYEQYF	TRBV18	TRBJ2-7
CASSPGRASYNEQFF	TRBV27	TRBJ2-1
CASRGTSGFYNEQFF	TRBV5-4	TRBJ2-1
CASSLGQKETQYF	TRBV5-1	TRBJ2-5
CASSYGGTTSYEQYF	TRBV28	TRBJ2-7
CASSRDGTLGEQFF	TRBV14	TRBJ2-1
CASIRAGTRTDTQYF	TRBV2	TRBJ2-3